The 32 T cell receptor beta chains reported below all come from one sample, sequenced in a study of cytomegalovirus exposure and HLA in healthy donors (dated by TCRdb to between 2016 and 2019). The library was generated by the immunoSEQ multiplex PCR assay. A mixture of 60 forward primers for TCR Vbeta segments and 13 reverse primers for TCR Jbeta segments was used in the multiplex PCR. TCRdb mirrors the immuneACCESS table, restricted to in-frame sequences. Some clones are absent from its copies; in checked studies, under half trace to an unresolved V gene, and the reason for the others is unknown. This sample holds about 100,000 clones; around 76% were observed only once. The ten largest make up over 6% of the sample. The source material was PBMCs. These TCRs come from a man in his forties or fifties in good health and CMV-seropositive.

This clone was picked up a small number of times. The CDR3 nucleotides are TGCGCCAGCAGCTTGGAGGGACAGGGGGTGGACGAGCAGTACTTC. It is translated as CASSLEGQGVDEQYF. This sequence joins TRBV5-1 and TRBJ2-7, with 11 bases that match TRBD1. The V gene's germline CDR1 is SGHRS and CDR2 YFSETQ. Germline trimming cut 0 bases from V and 5 bases from J; bases unmatched to any gene: 4. The CDR3 contains 15 residues.

This clone was seen more than once but under ten times. The chain links TRBV7-9 to TRBJ2-5; possible D gene TRBD2, 5 bases. Trimming left V 1 base short and J 4 bases short, with 13 bases between. Germline CDR1 and CDR2: SEHNR and FQNEAQ (reference sequence). The CDR3 loop spans 15 amino acids. In DNA, the CDR3 is TGTGCCAGCAGCTTAGTTTCGGGAACGGGAGAGACCCAGTACTTC. The encoded protein is CASSLVSGTGETQYF.

The rearrangement joins TRBV27 to TRBJ2-5, with 11 positions matching TRBD1. Looked up from germline, CDR1 is MNHEY and CDR2 is SMNVEV (reference sequence). V gave up 7 bases and J gave up 5 bases; unmatched junction bases: 6. The CDR3 sequence is 14 residues long. The CDR3 DNA is TGTGCCAGCACCCGGACAGGGGGCGGCGAGACCCAGTACTTC. Protein product: CASTRTGGGETQYF.

This clone occurred a few times. The chain's CDR3 is CASSLEAGGGTDTQYF. CDR3 sequence (DNA): TGTGCCAGCAGCTTAGAGGCTGGGGGGGGCACAGATACGCAGTATTTT. The chain couples TRBV11-2 to TRBJ2-3; the match to TRBD2 covers 7 bases. The CDR3 sequence is 16 residues long. Germline loops: CDR1 SGHAT, CDR2 FQNNGV. The V gene end was trimmed by 0 bases and the J gene end by 1 base; junction bases not matched to a gene: 4.

There are a few counts of this clone. The rearrangement links TRBV6-1 to TRBJ1-1, with D possibly matching TRBD1 (6 bases). The V end was cut by 1 base, the J end by 9 bases, with 15 bases between. The germline V gene encodes CDR1 MNHNS and CDR2 SASEGT. CDR3 length equals 14 residues. The chain's CDR3 is CASSEGIPGQQAFF. The CDR3 nucleotides read TGTGCCAGCAGTGAAGGGATACCGGGACAACAAGCTTTCTTT.

The chain carries TRBV9 and TRBJ2-2, with TRBD2 matching 8 bases. Germline CDR1 reads SGDLS; CDR2 reads YYNGEE. V shed 0 bases and J 5 bases; nucleotides not matched to a gene: 0. The CDR3 spans 14 residues. As DNA, the CDR3 is TGTGCCAGCAGCGTAGCGGGGGGGACCGGGGAGCTGTTTTTT. Its protein product is CASSVAGGTGELFF.

The rearrangement joins TRBV7-2 to TRBJ1-2; D call uncertain. V lost 1 base and J lost 4, with 10 bases in between. This CDR3 comprises 14 residues. Germline V gene sequence: CDR1 SGHTA, CDR2 FQGNSA. CDR3 amino acids: CASSLGSTVYGYTF. CDR3 in DNA: TGTGCCAGCAGCTTAGGGTCTACTGTCTATGGCTACACCTTC.

This clone was recorded a few times. The V gene is TRBV7-9, the J gene TRBJ1-2; 10 nucleotides line up with TRBD1. The trim removed 7 bases at V and 3 bases at J, leaving 8 bases unmatched. The CDR3 has 15 amino acids. Per germline, CDR1 SEHNR and CDR2 FQNEAQ (reference sequence). CDR3 DNA sequence: TGTGCCAGCACCGAAGGGGACAGGGGTGACTATGGCTACACCTTC. Its protein is CASTEGDRGDYGYTF.

Worth noting for this clone: Compared with germline, one end of the junction differs, possibly owing to a read error. The chain has TRBV7-7 and TRBJ2-2; TRBD2 matches 9 bases. The CDR3 contains 21 residues. Germline CDR1 reads SSHAT; CDR2 reads FNYEAQ (reference sequence). CDR3 nucleotides: TGTGCTAGCAGCTTAAGGGCTAGCGGGGCCCCAAGGCCCCCGGGTACCGGGGAGCTGTTTTTT. This translates into CASSLRASGAPRPPGTGELFF.

The V gene is TRBV9, the J gene TRBJ2-3, with D perhaps TRBD2 (5 bases). Trimming took off 1 base at V and 4 bases at J, with 10 bases between the two ends. The CDR3 has 14 amino acids. Germline CDR1 and CDR2: SGDLS and YYNGEE. CDR3 in amino acids: CASSVSGSSDTQYF. CDR3 in DNA: TGTGCCAGCAGCGTAAGCGGCTCATCAGATACGCAGTATTTT.

V and J are TRBV27 and TRBJ2-7, with D tentatively TRBD1 (5 bases). Germline V gene data show CDR1 as MNHEY and CDR2 as SMNVEV (reference sequence). The CDR3 spans 12 residues. Trimming left V 6 bases short and J 3 bases short, with 9 bases between. The DNA of the CDR3 is TGTGCCAGCAGCTCCCAGGGCTACGAGCAGTACTTC. It codes for CASSSQGYEQYF.

With respect to this clone: A junction boundary mismatches the germline segment, possibly from a read error. The rearrangement links TRBV7-7 to TRBJ2-1, with TRBD2 as a possible D gene (6 bases). The CDR3 has 14 residues. CDR1 is SSHAT and CDR2 is FNYEAQ in the germline V gene (reference sequence). The CDR3 protein is CASSSGRDWDEQFF. The CDR3 region has the DNA TGTGCTAGCAGCTCAGGCAGGGACTGGGATGAGCAGTTCTTC.

CDR3 sequence: CASSYRGDTDTQYF. CDR3 DNA: TGTGCCAGCAGTTACCGGGGAGACACAGATACGCAGTATTTT. The chain employs TRBV27 and TRBJ2-3; possibly TRBD2 for D (5 bases). Germline-derived CDR1 and CDR2 are MNHEY and SMNVEV (reference sequence). The CDR3 covers 14 residues. V was pared by 4 bases and J by 2 bases, with 10 bases between.

V is TRBV4-2 and J is TRBJ2-7; maybe TRBD1 (5 bases). The CDR3 is 14 residues long. Germline assignment: CDR1 LGHNA and CDR2 YNFKEQ. Trimming removed 0 bases at V and 2 bases at J, with 8 bases between. DNA of the CDR3: TGTGCCAGCAGCCAAGAAGACAGAGCCTACGAGCAGTACTTC. Translation gives CASSQEDRAYEQYF.

This clone has a handful of counts. The rearrangement joins TRBV2 to TRBJ2-1; the match to TRBD2 covers 10 bases. The germline gives CDR1 SNHLY, CDR2 FYNNEI. The J segment lost 5 bases and the V segment lost 8 bases, leaving 6 bases of the junction unmatched. The CDR3 contains 14 residues. CDR3 DNA sequence: TGTGCCAGCGGGCTAGCGGGAGTAGACAATGAGCAGTTCTTC. It yields the protein CASGLAGVDNEQFF.

V is TRBV5-4 and J is TRBJ2-7; D uncertain. Germline V gene sequence: CDR1 SGHNT, CDR2 YYREEE (reference sequence). The CDR3 has 12 amino acids. Trimming pared 4 bases from V and 6 bases from J, leaving 11 bases between. CDR3 in amino acids: CASSENSGEQYF. CDR3 DNA sequence: TGTGCCAGCAGCGAAAATAGTGGCGAGCAGTACTTC.

This chain links TRBV29-1 with TRBJ2-5, with 10 bases that match TRBD2. Germline V gene lookup returns CDR1 SQVTM and CDR2 ANQGSEA. V was clipped by 2 bases and J by 5 bases; unmatched bases: 5. The CDR3 spans 14 residues. For the CDR3, the DNA is TGCAGCGTTGAACTAGCGGGAGTGGGGGAGACCCAGTACTTC. It translates to CSVELAGVGETQYF.

The V and J genes are TRBV2 and TRBJ2-4; 16 bases match TRBD2. J gave up 6 bases and V 3 bases, and 5 bases lay outside the gene matches. The CDR3 spans 17 residues. The germline V gene has CDR1 SNHLY and CDR2 FYNNEI. DNA of the CDR3: TGTGCCAGCAGTGAGGGGGGACTAGCGGGAGGGGGAAACATTCAGTACTTC. Translated, it gives CASSEGGLAGGGNIQYF.

The rearrangement joins TRBV5-1 to TRBJ2-2; TRBD2 is a possible D gene (5 bases). With 0 bases removed from V and 7 bases from J, the gap between germline ends came to 13 bases. CDR3 length: 15 residues. Germline CDR1 is SGHRS and CDR2 is YFSETQ. This chain's CDR3 is CASSLGGSVGGELFF. DNA of the CDR3: TGCGCCAGCAGCTTGGGCGGGTCGGTTGGCGGGGAGCTGTTTTTT.

The V and J genes are TRBV6-4 and TRBJ2-5; a possible D gene is TRBD1 (6 bases). The CDR3 is 15 amino acids. Germline assignment: CDR1 MRHNA and CDR2 SNTAGT. V was cut by 9 bases and J by 2 bases, with 19 bases left in between. The CDR3 DNA follows: TGTGCCAGTTCCCTGACAGGAAACAATCAAGAGACCCAGTACTTC. This sequence encodes CASSLTGNNQETQYF.

A remark on this clone: Mismatch with germline at one junction end may stem from a read error. The gene calls are TRBV7-7 and TRBJ2-5; TRBD2 matches at 12 bases. CDR1 and CDR2 from the germline V gene are SSHAT and FNYEAQ (reference sequence). The CDR3 loop spans 16 amino acids. The CDR3 nucleotides read TGTGCTAGCAGCGGAAGGACTAGCGGGGACCAAGAGACCCAGTACTTC. This codes for CASSGRTSGDQETQYF. Combining the CDR3 with reference TRBV7-7 and TRBJ2-5 gives the whole variable domain GAGVSQSPRYKVTKRGQDVTLRCDPISSHATLYWYQQALGQGPEFLTYFNYEAQPDKSGLPSDRFSAERPEGSISTLTIQRTEQRDSAMYRCASSGRTSGDQETQYFGPGTRLLVL.

This chain uses TRBV9 with TRBJ2-5; 7 nucleotides agree with TRBD2. Germline CDR1 and CDR2: SGDLS and YYNGEE. The CDR3 consists of 14 residues. V lost 0 bases to trimming and J lost 5 bases; unmatched junction nucleotides: 4. The CDR3 DNA reads TGTGCCAGCAGCGTAGGTGGGGGGGTGGAGACCCAGTACTTC. Encoded protein: CASSVGGGVETQYF. The full variable domain, rest sourced from reference TRBV9 and TRBJ2-5, is DSGVTQTPKHLITATGQRVTLRCSPRSGDLSVYWYQQSLDQGLQFLIQYYNGEERAKGNILERFSAQQFPDLHSELNLSSLELGDSALYFCASSVGGGVETQYFGPGTRLLVL.

The chain uses TRBV15 and TRBJ2-2; 9 nucleotides agree with TRBD2. The CDR3 length is 15 residues. The germline V gene encodes CDR1 LNHNV and CDR2 YYDKDF (reference sequence). The J segment lost 15 bases and the V segment lost 0 bases, leaving 11 bases of the junction unmatched. The CDR3 loop is CATSRDREREVELFF. Written as DNA, the CDR3 is TGTGCCACCAGCAGAGATAGAGAGCGGGAGGTCGAGTTGTTTTTT. The entire variable domain, with the rest obtained from reference TRBV15 and TRBJ2-2, is as follows: DAMVIQNPRYQVTQFGKPVTLSCSQTLNHNVMYWYQQKSSQAPKLLFHYYDKDFNNEADTPDNFQSRRPNTSFCFLDIRSPGLGDTAMYLCATSRDREREVELFFGEGSRLTVL.

The table lists this clone with a few counts. The CDR3 region has the DNA TGTGCCAGCAGCCAAAACTTCGGTGGAGAGACCCAGTACTTC. Protein product: CASSQNFGGETQYF. The chain combines TRBV14 with TRBJ2-5; D not resolved. Germline CDR1 SGHDN, CDR2 FVKESK. This CDR3 is 14 amino acids long. V gave up 2 bases and J gave up 4 bases, with 11 bases separating them.

Points on this clone: The junction differs from germline at one of its ends, possibly a read error. The J gene is TRBJ1-2, the V gene TRBV5-1; 7 nucleotides line up with TRBD1. CDR1 SGHRS and CDR2 YFSETQ come from the germline V gene. The CDR3 extends over 13 amino acids. In nucleotides, the CDR3 is TGCACCAGCAGCTTACAAACAGGGGATGGCTACACCTTC. It translates to CTSSLQTGDGYTF.

This chain uses TRBV7-6 with TRBJ1-4, with 9 nucleotides matching TRBD1. The CDR3 covers 16 residues. V was pared by 1 base and J by 5 bases, with 5 bases of the junction left unmatched. Germline lookup yields CDR1 SGHVS and CDR2 FNYEAQ. In DNA form, the CDR3 reads TGTGCCAGCAGCTTAGGGACAGGGGAGTTAAATGAAAAACTGTTTTTT. This sequence encodes CASSLGTGELNEKLFF.

V and J are TRBV29-1 and TRBJ1-1, with 9 bases lining up with TRBD1. The junction had 6 bases not matched to a gene; V was cut back by 6 bases and J by 1 base. Germline CDR1 and CDR2: SQVTM and ANQGSEA. The CDR3 runs to 14 residues. Here the CDR3 DNA reads TGCAGCGTGGCCGGACAGGGGAGGAACACTGAAGCTTTCTTT. Its protein product is CSVAGQGRNTEAFF.

The V gene is TRBV10-2, the J gene TRBJ1-5, with D possibly being TRBD1 (6 bases). Germline lookup yields CDR1 WSHSY and CDR2 SAAADI. V gave up 3 bases and J gave up 5 bases, with 20 bases separating them. This CDR3 contains 17 residues. The chain's CDR3 is CASSERGGGARDQPQHF. As DNA, the CDR3 is TGCGCCAGCAGTGAAAGGGGAGGGGGGGCGAGGGATCAGCCCCAGCATTTT.

The rearrangement uses TRBV7-9 and TRBJ2-5, with TRBD2 matching 7 bases. The CDR3 runs 14 residues. The V gene's germline CDR1 is SEHNR and CDR2 FQNEAQ (reference sequence). V gave up 2 bases and J gave up 1 base; unmatched junction bases: 1. This CDR3 is CASSLSGAQETQYF. The CDR3 nucleotides read TGTGCCAGCAGCTTAAGCGGGGCCCAAGAGACCCAGTACTTC. The full variable domain, completed using reference TRBV7-9 and TRBJ2-5, is DTGVSQNPRHKITKRGQNVTFRCDPISEHNRLYWYRQTLGQGPEFLTYFQNEAQLEKSRLLSDRFSAERPKGSFSTLEIQRTEQGDSAMYLCASSLSGAQETQYFGPGTRLLVL.

V is TRBV19 and J is TRBJ2-1, with TRBD2 matching 11 bases. The CDR3 length is 17 residues. Unmatched junction bases numbered 6, after V lost 5 bases and J lost 0 bases. Germline assignment: CDR1 LNHDA and CDR2 SQIVND (reference sequence). The CDR3 DNA sequence: TGTGCCAGTAGTCGACTAGCGGGACGGAACTCCTACAATGAGCAGTTCTTC. This sequence encodes CASSRLAGRNSYNEQFF. The full variable domain, its missing parts supplied by reference TRBV19 and TRBJ2-1, is DGGITQSPKYLFRKEGQNVTLSCEQNLNHDAMYWYRQDPGQGLRLIYYSQIVNDFQKGDIAEGYSVSREKKESFPLTVTSAQKNPTAFYLCASSRLAGRNSYNEQFFGPGTRLTVL.

The chain joins TRBV9 to TRBJ2-5; TRBD2 matches 9 bases. Germline assignment: CDR1 SGDLS and CDR2 YYNGEE. Losses at the gene ends were 6 bases for V and 0 bases for J; bases not matched to a gene: 3. The CDR3 is 14 amino acids. This chain's CDR3 is CASTLAGDQETQYF. In DNA form, the CDR3 reads TGTGCCAGCACCTTAGCGGGGGACCAAGAGACCCAGTACTTC.

This chain joins TRBV10-2 and TRBJ1-5; 10 bases align to TRBD1. Unmatched junction bases numbered 12, after V lost 8 bases and J lost 2 bases. Germline lookup yields CDR1 WSHSY and CDR2 SAAADI. The CDR3 is made up of 17 amino acids. The CDR3 sequence: CASDPGTGALRNQPQHF. CDR3 sequence (DNA): TGCGCCAGCGATCCCGGGACAGGGGCGCTGCGCAATCAGCCCCAGCATTTT.